This T cell receptor beta chain was sequenced during a study of T cell responses to AZD1222 COVID-19 vaccine. Trimming cost V 0 bases and J 2 bases, with 12 bases left between them. This CDR3 comprises 16 residues. Germline V gene data show CDR1 as SGHRS and CDR2 as YFSETQ. Profiled with immunoSEQ multiplex PCR; TCRdb holds only in-frame clones, not every one. This repertoire shows tens of thousands of clones, around 87% found once; its top ten account for roughly 31%. The chain couples TRBV5-1 to TRBJ1-5, with D possibly being TRBD1 (5 bases). Specimen: peripheral blood, collected on day 0 of AZD1222 vaccination. This receptor was identified in an adult in good health. CDR3 sequence (DNA): TGCGCCAGCAGCTTGGATGGGGCTGGAGGCAATCAGCCCCAGCATTTT. This gives the protein CASSLDGAGGNQPQHF. Drawing the rest from reference TRBV5-1 and TRBJ1-5, the complete variable domain is KAGVTQTPRYLIKTRGQQVTLSCSPISGHRSVSWYQQTPGQGLQFLFEYFSETQRNKGNFPGRFSGRQFSNSRSEMNVSTLELGDSALYLCASSLDGAGGNQPQHFGDGTRLSIL.